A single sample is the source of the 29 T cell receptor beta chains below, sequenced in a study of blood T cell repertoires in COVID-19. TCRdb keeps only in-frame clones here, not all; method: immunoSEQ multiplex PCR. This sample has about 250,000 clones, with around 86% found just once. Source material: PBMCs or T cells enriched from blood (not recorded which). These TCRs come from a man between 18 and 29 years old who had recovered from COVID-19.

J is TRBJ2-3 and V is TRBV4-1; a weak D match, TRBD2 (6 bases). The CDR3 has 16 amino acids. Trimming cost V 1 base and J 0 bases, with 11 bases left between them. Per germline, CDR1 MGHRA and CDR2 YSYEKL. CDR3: CASSQGPAGSTDTQYF. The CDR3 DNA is TGCGCCAGCAGCCAAGGTCCAGCGGGTAGCACAGATACGCAGTATTTT.

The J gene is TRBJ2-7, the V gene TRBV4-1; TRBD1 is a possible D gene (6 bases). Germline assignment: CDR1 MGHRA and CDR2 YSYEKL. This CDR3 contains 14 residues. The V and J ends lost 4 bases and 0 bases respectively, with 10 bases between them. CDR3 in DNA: TGCGCCAGCAGCCCCCGGGACAACTCCTACGAGCAGTACTTC. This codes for CASSPRDNSYEQYF.

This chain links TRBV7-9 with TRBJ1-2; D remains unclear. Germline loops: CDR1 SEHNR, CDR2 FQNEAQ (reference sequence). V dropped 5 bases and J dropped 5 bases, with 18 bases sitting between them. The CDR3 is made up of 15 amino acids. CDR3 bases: TGTGCCAGCAGCGCCTACCCGGGTAGGGAGTATGGCTACACCTTC. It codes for CASSAYPGREYGYTF.

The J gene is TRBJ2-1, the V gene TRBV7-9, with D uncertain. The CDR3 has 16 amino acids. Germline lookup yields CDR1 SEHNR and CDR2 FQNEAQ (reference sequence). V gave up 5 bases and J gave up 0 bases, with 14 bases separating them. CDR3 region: CASSLVAESSYNEQFF. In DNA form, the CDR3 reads TGTGCCAGCAGCCTAGTTGCGGAAAGCTCCTACAATGAGCAGTTCTTC.

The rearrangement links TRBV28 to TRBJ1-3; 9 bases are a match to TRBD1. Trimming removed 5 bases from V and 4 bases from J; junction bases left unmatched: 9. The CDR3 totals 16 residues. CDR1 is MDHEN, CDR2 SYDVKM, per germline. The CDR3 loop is CASSAIGQGWGNTIYF. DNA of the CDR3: TGTGCCAGCAGTGCCATCGGACAGGGGTGGGGAAACACCATATATTTT.

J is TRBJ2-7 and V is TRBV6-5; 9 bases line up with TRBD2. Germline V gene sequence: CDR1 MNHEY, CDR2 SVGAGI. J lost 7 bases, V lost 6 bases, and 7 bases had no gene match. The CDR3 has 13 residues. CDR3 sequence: CASRRGTSREQYF. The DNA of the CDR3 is TGTGCCAGCAGGAGGGGGACTAGCCGGGAGCAGTACTTC.

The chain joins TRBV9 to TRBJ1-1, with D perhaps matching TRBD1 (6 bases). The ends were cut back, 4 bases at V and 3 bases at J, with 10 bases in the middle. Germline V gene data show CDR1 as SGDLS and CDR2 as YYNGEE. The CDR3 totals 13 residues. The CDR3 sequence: CASSSGADTEAFF. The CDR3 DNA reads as TGTGCCAGCAGCTCAGGGGCGGACACTGAAGCTTTCTTT.

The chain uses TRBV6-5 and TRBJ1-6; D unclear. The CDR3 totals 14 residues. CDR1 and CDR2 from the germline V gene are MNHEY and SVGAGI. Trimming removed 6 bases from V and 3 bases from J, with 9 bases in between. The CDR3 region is CASRETFYNSPLHF. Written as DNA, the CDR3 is TGTGCCAGCAGAGAGACTTTCTATAATTCACCCCTCCACTTT.

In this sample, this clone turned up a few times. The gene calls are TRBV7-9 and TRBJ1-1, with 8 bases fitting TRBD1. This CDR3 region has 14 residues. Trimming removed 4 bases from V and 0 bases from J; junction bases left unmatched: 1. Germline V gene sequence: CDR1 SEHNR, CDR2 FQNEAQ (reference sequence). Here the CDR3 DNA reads TGTGCCAGCAGCTGGACAGGGATGAACACTGAAGCTTTCTTT. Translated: CASSWTGMNTEAFF.

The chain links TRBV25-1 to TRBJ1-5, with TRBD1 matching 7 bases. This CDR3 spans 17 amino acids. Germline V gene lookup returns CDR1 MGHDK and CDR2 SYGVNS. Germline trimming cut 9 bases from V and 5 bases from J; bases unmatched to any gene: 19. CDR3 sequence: CARNGRRGPLSDQPQHF. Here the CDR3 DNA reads TGTGCCAGAAACGGCAGAAGGGGGCCCCTGTCAGATCAGCCCCAGCATTTT. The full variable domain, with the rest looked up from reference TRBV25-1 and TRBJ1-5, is EADIYQTPRYLVIGTGKKITLECSQTMGHDKMYWYQQDPGMELHLIHYSYGVNSTEKGDLSSESTVSRIRTEHFPLTLESARPSHTSQYLCARNGRRGPLSDQPQHFGDGTRLSIL.

The CDR3 DNA follows: TGCGCCAGCAGCGCAACTAGCACAGATACGCAGTATTTT. Its protein product is CASSATSTDTQYF. This rearrangement joins TRBV5-1 to TRBJ2-3; D gene ambiguous. Per the germline V gene, CDR1 is SGHRS and CDR2 is YFSETQ. The CDR3 is made up of 13 amino acids. The ends were cut back, 4 bases at V and 0 bases at J, with 6 bases in the middle.

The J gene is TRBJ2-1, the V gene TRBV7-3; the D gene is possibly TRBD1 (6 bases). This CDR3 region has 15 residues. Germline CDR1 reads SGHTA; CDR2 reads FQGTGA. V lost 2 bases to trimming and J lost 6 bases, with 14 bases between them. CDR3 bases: TGTGCCAGCAGCTTAGAGACAGGCCGGTCCAATGAGCAGTTCTTC. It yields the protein CASSLETGRSNEQFF.

DNA of the CDR3: TGTGCCACCAGTGATCCGGGACAGGGTAACGATGAGCAGTTCTTC. Translation: CATSDPGQGNDEQFF. This sequence joins TRBV24-1 and TRBJ2-1, with 9 bases fitting TRBD1. The germline V gene has CDR1 KGHDR and CDR2 SFDVKD. Unmatched junction bases numbered 7, after V lost 3 bases and J lost 8 bases. The CDR3 has 15 amino acids.

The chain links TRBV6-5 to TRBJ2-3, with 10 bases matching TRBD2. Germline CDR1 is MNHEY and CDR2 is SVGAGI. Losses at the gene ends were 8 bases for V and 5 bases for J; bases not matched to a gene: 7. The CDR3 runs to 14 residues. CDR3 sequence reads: CASHPSGRGDTQYF. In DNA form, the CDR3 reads TGTGCCAGCCATCCTAGCGGGAGAGGAGATACGCAGTATTTT.

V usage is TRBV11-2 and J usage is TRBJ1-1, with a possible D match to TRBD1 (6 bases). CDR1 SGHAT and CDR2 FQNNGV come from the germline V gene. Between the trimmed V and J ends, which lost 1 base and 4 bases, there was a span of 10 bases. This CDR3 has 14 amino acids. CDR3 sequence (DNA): TGTGCCAGCAGCTTAGCTACAGGGAGCACTGAAGCTTTCTTT. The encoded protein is CASSLATGSTEAFF.

CDR3 residues: CASSLLVGTAMNTEAFF. CDR3 bases: TGTGCCAGTAGTCTCCTAGTGGGGACAGCCATGAACACTGAAGCTTTCTTT. V is TRBV19 and J is TRBJ1-1, with 7 nucleotides matching TRBD1. Trimming cost V 5 bases and J 0 bases; bases outside gene matches: 12. CDR3 length: 17 amino acids. Germline V gives CDR1 LNHDA, CDR2 SQIVND (reference sequence).

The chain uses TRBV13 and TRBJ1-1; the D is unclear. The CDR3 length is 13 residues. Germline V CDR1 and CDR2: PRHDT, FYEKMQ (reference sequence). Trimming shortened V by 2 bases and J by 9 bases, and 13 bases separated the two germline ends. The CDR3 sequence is CASSLTFAGKAFF. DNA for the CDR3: TGTGCCAGCAGCTTAACATTTGCGGGTAAAGCTTTCTTT.

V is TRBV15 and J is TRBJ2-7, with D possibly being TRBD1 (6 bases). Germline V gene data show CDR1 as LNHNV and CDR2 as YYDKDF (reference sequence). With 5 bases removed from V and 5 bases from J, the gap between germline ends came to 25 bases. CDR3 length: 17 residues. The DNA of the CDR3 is TGTGCCACCAGCCACTCTAACCTTCAGGGGCCGATAGACGAGCAGTACTTC. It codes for CATSHSNLQGPIDEQYF. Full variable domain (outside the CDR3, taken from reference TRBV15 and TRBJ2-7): DAMVIQNPRYQVTQFGKPVTLSCSQTLNHNVMYWYQQKSSQAPKLLFHYYDKDFNNEADTPDNFQSRRPNTSFCFLDIRSPGLGDTAMYLCATSHSNLQGPIDEQYFGPGTRLTVT.

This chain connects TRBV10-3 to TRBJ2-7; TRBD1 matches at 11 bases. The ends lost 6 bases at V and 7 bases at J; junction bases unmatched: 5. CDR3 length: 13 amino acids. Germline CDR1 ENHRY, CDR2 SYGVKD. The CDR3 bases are TGTGCCATCAGAGGACAGGGGGCAGGTGAGCAGTACTTC. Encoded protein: CAIRGQGAGEQYF.

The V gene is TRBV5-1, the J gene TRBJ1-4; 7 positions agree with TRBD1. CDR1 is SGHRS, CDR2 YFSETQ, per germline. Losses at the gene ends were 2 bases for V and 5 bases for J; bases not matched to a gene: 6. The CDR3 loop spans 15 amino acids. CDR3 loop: CASSLEPTGNEKLFF. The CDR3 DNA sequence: TGCGCCAGCAGCTTAGAACCGACAGGGAATGAAAAACTGTTTTTT.

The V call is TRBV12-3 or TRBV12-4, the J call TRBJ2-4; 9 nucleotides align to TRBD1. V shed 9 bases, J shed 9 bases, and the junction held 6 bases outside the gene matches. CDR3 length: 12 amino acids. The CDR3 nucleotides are TGTGCCAGTGGACAGGGGATCGGCATTCAGTACTTC. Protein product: CASGQGIGIQYF.

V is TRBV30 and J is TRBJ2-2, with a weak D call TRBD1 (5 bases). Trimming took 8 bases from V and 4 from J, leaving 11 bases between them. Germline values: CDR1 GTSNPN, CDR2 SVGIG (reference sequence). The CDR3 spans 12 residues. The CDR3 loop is CATQGGTGELFF. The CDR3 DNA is TGTGCCACTCAGGGTGGCACCGGGGAGCTGTTTTTT.

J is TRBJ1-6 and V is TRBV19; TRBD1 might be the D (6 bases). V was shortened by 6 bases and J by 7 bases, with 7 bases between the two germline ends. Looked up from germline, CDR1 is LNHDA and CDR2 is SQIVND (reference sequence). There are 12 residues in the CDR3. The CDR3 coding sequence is TGTGCCAGTAGCACAGGGAATTCACCCCTCCACTTT. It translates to CASSTGNSPLHF. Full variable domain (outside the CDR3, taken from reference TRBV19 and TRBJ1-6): DGGITQSPKYLFRKEGQNVTLSCEQNLNHDAMYWYRQDPGQGLRLIYYSQIVNDFQKGDIAEGYSVSREKKESFPLTVTSAQKNPTAFYLCASSTGNSPLHFGNGTRLTVT.

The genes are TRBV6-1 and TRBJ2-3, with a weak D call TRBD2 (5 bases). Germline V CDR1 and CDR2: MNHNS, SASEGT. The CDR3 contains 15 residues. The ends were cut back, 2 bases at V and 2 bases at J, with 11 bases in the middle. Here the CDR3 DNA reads TGTGCCAGCAGTGAACATCTAGCTGACACAGATACGCAGTATTTT. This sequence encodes CASSEHLADTDTQYF.

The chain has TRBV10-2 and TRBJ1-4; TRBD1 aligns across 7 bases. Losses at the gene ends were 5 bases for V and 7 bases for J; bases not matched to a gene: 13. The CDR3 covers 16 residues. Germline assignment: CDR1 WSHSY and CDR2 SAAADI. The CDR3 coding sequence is TGCGCCAGCAGTCCACCCCGGACAGGAGCGATTGAAAAACTGTTTTTT. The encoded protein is CASSPPRTGAIEKLFF.

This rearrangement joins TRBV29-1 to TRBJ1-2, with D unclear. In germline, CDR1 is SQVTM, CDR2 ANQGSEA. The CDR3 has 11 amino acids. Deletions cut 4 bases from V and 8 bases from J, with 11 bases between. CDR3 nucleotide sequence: TGCAGCGTTGTGGAGGCGGGGGGCTACACCTTC. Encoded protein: CSVVEAGGYTF.

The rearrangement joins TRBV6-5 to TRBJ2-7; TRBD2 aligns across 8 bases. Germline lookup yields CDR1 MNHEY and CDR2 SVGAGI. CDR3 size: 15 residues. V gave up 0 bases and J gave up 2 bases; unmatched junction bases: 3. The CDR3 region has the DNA TGTGCCAGCAGTTACTCCCCGGGGGGGGCCTACGAGCAGTACTTC. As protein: CASSYSPGGAYEQYF.

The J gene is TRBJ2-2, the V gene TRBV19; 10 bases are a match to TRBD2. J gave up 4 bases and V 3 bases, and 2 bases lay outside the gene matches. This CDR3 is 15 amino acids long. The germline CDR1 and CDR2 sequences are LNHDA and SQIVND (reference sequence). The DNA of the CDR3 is TGTGCCAGTAGTATGGTAGCGGGAGGCACCGGGGAGCTGTTTTTT. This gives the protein CASSMVAGGTGELFF.

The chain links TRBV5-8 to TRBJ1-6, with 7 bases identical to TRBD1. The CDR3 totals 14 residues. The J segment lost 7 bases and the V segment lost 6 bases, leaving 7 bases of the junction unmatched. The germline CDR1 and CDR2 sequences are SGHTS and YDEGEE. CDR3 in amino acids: CASNPGGYNSPLHF. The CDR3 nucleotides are TGTGCCAGCAACCCAGGGGGTTACAATTCACCCCTCCACTTT. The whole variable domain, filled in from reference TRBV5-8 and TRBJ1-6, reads EAGVTQSPTHLIKTRGQQATLRCSPISGHTSVYWYQQALGLGLQFLLWYDEGEERNRGNFPPRFSGRQFPNYSSELNVNALELEDSALYLCASNPGGYNSPLHFGNGTRLTVT.